This T cell receptor beta chain comes out of a study of T cells after yellow fever vaccination. Overall study findings and caveats: The secondary T-cell response peaked on day 5, not day 15, but was weaker. High-abundance clonotypes from the bulk population could contaminate FACS-sorted repertoires.

V lost 3 bases and J lost 1, with 0 bases in between. CDR1 is MGHRA, CDR2 YSYEKL, per germline. The CDR3 contains 11 residues. MiXCR, applied by TCRdb to the 5' RACE reads, yields one record per CDR3 protein. The table includes over 300,000 distinct CDR3 sequences, 3% to 4.5% detected once. This clonotype showed up many times. The antigen remains unidentified. The V and J genes are TRBV4-1 and TRBJ1-1; no firm D call. The material sequenced was PBMCs, taken on the day of the yellow fever booster vaccination. The receptor's source is a man in his late teens or twenties who received the YFV17D yellow fever vaccine. The CDR3 bases are TGCGCCAGCAGCCAGAACACTGAAGCTTTCTTT. Its translation is CASSQNTEAFF.